This T cell receptor (beta chain) stems from a study of blood T cell repertoires in COVID-19. Study background: Samples came from the United States, Italy and Spain, spanning acute and convalescent COVID-19.

Trimming took 4 bases from V and 2 from J, leaving 6 bases between them. This CDR3 spans 13 amino acids. CDR1 is MGHDK, CDR2 SYGVNS, per germline. Original data processing: Nucleated cell number was recorded as an estimate derived from reference gene primer amplification. Assay used: immunoSEQ multiplex PCR; TCRdb lists only in-frame clones, some missing. V, J and clone size reflect that table, while D and trimming were determined from the DNA. The table includes about 140,000 clones, about 77% detected once. Specimen: peripheral blood. This clonotype originated in a woman aged 45-65 years with active or convalescent COVID-19. This chain joins TRBV25-1 and TRBJ1-3; D is possibly TRBD1 (5 bases). The CDR3 reads CASSAGTGNTIYF. The CDR3 nucleotides are TGTGCCAGCAGTGCAGGGACTGGAAACACCATATATTTT.